The T cell receptor (beta chain) under discussion was sequenced for a study of blood T cells in healthy people across ages. The study, taken as a whole, reports: Estimates of total diversity, which came from one million sequenced T cells, were considered to be underestimates.

On this clonotype: Its antigen remains unknown.

This CDR3 is 15 amino acids long. The germline V and J ends were trimmed by 5 bases and 11 bases, with 24 bases remaining between them. Looked up from germline, CDR1 is SGHTA and CDR2 is FQGTGA. Sample-barcoded 5' priming and a J-beta primer mix drove a second PCR of about 6 to 12 cycles. Via MiXCR, TCRdb re-called the 5' RACE reads, giving one row per CDR3 protein. The data show about 970,000 distinct CDR3 sequences, roughly 47% seen once. This receptor was obtained from a woman aged 55-75 years in good health. The V call is TRBV7-3, the J call TRBJ2-5; a possible D gene is TRBD2 (6 bases). Sample: blood. DNA of the CDR3: TGTGCCAGCAGCCCCCACGTGGAGGGCTACAATGAGCAGTACTTC. This codes for CASSPHVEGYNEQYF. The full variable domain, completed using reference TRBV7-3 and TRBJ2-5, is GAGVSQTPSNKVTEKGKYVELRCDPISGHTALYWYRQSLGQGPEFLIYFQGTGAADDSGLPNDRFFAVRPEGSVSTLKIQRTERGDSAVYLCASSPHVEGYNEQYFGPGTRLLVL.